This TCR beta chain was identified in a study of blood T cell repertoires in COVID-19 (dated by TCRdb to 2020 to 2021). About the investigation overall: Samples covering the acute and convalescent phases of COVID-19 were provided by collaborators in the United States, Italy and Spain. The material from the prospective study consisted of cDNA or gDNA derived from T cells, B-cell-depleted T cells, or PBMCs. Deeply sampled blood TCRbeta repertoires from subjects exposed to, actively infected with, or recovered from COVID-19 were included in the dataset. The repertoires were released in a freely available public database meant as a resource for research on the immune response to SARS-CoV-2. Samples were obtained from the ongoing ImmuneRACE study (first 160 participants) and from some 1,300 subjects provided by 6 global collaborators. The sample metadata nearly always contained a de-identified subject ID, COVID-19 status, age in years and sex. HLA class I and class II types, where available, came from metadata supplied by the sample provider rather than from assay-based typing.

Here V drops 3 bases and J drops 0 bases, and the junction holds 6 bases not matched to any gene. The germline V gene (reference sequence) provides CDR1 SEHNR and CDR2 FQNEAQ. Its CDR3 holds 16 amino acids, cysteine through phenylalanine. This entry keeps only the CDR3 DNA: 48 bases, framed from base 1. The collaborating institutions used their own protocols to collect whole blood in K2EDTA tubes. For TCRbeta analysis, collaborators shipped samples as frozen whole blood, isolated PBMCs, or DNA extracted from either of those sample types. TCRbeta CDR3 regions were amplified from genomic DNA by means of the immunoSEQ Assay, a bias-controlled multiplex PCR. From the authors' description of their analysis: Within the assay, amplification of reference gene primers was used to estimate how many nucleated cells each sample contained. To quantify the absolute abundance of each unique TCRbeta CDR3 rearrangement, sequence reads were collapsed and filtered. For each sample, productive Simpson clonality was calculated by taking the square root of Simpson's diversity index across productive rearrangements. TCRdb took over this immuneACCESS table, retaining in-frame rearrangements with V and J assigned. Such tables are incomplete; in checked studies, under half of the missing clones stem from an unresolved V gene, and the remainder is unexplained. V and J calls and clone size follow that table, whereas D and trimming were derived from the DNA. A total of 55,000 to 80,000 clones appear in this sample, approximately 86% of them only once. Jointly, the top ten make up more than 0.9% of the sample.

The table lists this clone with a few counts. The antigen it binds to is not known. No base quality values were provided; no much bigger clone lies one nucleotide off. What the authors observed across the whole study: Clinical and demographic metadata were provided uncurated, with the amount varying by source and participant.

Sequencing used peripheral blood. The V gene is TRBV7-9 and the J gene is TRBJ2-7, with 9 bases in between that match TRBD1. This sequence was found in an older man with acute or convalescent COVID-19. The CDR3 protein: CASSLRSGQGSYEQYF. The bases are TGTGCCAGCAGCTTGAGATCGGGACAGGGCTCCTACGAGCAGTACTTC.